The clone carrying this T cell receptor beta chain was seen just once. The target antigen is unknown. This sample is part of a study of T cells in Graves' hyperthyroidism and ophthalmopathy. Study observations and caveats: Ophthalmopathy and stable hyperthyroidism were told apart by a 13 V-J model. Appearing also in blood were most of the thyroid clonotypes expanded above 0.001.

The germline V gene has CDR1 SGDLS and CDR2 YYNGEE. This CDR3 has 17 residues. V lost 4 bases and J lost 2; bases outside the gene matches: 14. The source material, RNA transcripts, was used to amplify TCR beta CDR3 regions. The HTBI primer set drove a first-round RT-PCR of the TCR CDR3. TCRdb re-called the multiplex PCR reads with MiXCR, one entry per CDR3 protein. The repertoire holds under 800,000 distinct CDR3 sequences, with 14% as singletons. The sequence came from a woman aged 18 to 35 with Graves' hyperthyroidism. The specimen was blood. The genes are TRBV9 and TRBJ2-7; 8 bases map to TRBD2. CDR3 nucleotide sequence: TGTGCCAGCAGCTCTCCTCCCGGGGGGGCGTCAACCTACGAGCAGTACTTC. Translation gives CASSSPPGGASTYEQYF.